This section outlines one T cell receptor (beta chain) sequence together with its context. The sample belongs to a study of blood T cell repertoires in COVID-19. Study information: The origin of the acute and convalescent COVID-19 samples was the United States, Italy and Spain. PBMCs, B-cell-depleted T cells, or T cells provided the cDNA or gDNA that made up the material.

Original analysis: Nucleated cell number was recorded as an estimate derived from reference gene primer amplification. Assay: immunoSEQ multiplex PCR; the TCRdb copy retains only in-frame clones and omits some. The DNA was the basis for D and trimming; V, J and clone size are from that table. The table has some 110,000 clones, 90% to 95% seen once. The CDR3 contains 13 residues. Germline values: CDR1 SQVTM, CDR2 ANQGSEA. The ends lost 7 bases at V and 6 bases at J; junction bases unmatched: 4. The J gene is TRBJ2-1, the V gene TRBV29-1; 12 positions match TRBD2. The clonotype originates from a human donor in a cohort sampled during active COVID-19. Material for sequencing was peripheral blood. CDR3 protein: CSALAGGLNEQFF. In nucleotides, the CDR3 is TGCAGCGCCCTAGCGGGAGGGCTCAATGAGCAGTTCTTC.